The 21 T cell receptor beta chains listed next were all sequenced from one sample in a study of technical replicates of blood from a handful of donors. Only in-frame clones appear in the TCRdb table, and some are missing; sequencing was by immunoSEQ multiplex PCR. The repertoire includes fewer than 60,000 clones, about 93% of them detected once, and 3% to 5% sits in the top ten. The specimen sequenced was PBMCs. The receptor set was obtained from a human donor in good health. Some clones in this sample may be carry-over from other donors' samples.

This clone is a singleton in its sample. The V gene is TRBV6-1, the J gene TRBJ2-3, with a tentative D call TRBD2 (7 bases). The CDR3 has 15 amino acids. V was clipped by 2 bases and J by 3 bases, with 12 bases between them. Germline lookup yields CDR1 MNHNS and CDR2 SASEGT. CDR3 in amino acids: CASSERGGGTDTQYF. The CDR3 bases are TGTGCCAGCAGTGAACGGGGAGGGGGTACAGATACGCAGTATTTT.

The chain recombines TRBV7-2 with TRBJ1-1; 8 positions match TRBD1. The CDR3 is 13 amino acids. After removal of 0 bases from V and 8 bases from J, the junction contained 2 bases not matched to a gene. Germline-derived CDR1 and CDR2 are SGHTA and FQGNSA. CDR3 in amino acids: CASSLAQGEEAFF. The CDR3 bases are TGTGCCAGCAGCTTAGCACAGGGGGAGGAAGCTTTCTTT. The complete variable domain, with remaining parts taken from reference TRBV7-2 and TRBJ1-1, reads GAGVSQSPSNKVTEKGKDVELRCDPISGHTALYWYRQSLGQGLEFLIYFQGNSAPDKSGLPSDRFSAERTGGSVSTLTIQRTQQEDSAVYLCASSLAQGEEAFFGQGTRLTVV.

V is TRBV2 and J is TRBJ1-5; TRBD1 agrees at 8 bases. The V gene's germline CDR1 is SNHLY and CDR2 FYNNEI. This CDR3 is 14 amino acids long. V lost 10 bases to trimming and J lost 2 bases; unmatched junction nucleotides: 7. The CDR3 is CATKEQGGNQPQHF. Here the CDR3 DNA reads TGTGCCACCAAAGAACAGGGGGGCAATCAGCCCCAGCATTTT.

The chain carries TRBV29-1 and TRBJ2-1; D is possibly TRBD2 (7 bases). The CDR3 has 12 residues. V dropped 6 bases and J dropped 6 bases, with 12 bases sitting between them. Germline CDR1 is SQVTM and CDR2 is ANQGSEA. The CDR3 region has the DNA TGCAGCGTGCGGGGGCCGGGCAATGAGCAGTTCTTC. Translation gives CSVRGPGNEQFF.

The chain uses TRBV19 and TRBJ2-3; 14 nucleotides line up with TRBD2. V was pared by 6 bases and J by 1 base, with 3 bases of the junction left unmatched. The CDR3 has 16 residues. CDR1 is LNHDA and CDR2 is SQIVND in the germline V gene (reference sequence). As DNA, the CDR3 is TGTGCCAGTAGCCGACTAGCGGGGGGGGGCACAGATACGCAGTATTTT. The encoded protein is CASSRLAGGGTDTQYF.

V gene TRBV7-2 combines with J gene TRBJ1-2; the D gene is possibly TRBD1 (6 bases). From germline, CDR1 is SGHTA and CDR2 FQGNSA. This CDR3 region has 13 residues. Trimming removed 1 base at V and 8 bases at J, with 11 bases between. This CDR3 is CASSLGQGLGYTF. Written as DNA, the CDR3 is TGTGCCAGCAGCTTAGGGCAGGGGCTGGGCTACACCTTC.

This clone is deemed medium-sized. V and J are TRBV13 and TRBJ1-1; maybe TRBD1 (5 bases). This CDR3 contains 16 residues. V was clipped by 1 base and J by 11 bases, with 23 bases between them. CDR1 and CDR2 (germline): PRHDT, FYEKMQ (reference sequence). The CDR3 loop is CASSLEGEATGEEAFF. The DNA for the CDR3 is TGTGCCAGCAGCTTAGAAGGAGAGGCAACGGGGGAGGAGGCTTTCTTT.

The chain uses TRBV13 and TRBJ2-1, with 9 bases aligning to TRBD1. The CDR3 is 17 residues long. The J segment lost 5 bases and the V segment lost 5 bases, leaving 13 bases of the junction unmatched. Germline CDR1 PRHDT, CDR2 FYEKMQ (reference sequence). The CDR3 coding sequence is TGTGCCAGCAGCACAGGACAGGGGCCGTTCTTCGACAATGAGCAGTTCTTC. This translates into CASSTGQGPFFDNEQFF. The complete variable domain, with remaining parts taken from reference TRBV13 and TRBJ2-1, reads AAGVIQSPRHLIKEKRETATLKCYPIPRHDTVYWYQQGPGQDPQFLISFYEKMQSDKGSIPDRFSAQQFSDYHSELNMSSLELGDSALYFCASSTGQGPFFDNEQFFGPGTRLTVL.

CDR3 in DNA: TGTGCCAGCAGCCCAGCCGGGAATGAAAAACTGTTTTTT. This sequence encodes CASSPAGNEKLFF. The chain couples TRBV7-6 to TRBJ1-4, with D uncertain. CDR1 is SGHVS and CDR2 is FNYEAQ in the germline V gene. V was pared by 5 bases and J by 5 bases, with 9 bases between. The CDR3 has 13 residues. The complete variable domain, with remaining parts taken from reference TRBV7-6 and TRBJ1-4, reads GAGVSQSPRYKVTKRGQDVALRCDPISGHVSLYWYRQALGQGPEFLTYFNYEAQQDKSGLPNDRFSAERPEGSISTLTIQRTEQRDSAMYRCASSPAGNEKLFFGSGTQLSVL.

As DNA, the CDR3 is TGTGCCAGCAGTGGAGGACAGGGGGTGGCTGGGGCCAACGTCCTGACTTTC. Its protein is CASSGGQGVAGANVLTF. The chain uses TRBV6-1 and TRBJ2-6; 10 positions match TRBD1. The CDR3 runs 17 residues. With 4 bases clipped from V and 2 bases from J, the junction kept 5 bases outside the gene matches. From germline, CDR1 is MNHNS and CDR2 SASEGT.

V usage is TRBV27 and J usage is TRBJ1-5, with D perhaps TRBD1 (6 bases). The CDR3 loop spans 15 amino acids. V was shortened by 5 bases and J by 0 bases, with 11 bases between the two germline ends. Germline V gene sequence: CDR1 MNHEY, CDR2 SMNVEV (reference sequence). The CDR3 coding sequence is TGTGCCAGCAGTCCAGGACAGTCTAGCAATCAGCCCCAGCATTTT. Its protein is CASSPGQSSNQPQHF.

CDR3 protein: CASSFSGRSGEAFF. CDR3 DNA sequence: TGTGCCAGCAGTTTCTCAGGGAGGTCGGGTGAAGCTTTCTTT. The rearrangement uses TRBV27 and TRBJ1-1, with D possibly TRBD1 on 5 matching bases. Germline V gene sequence: CDR1 MNHEY, CDR2 SMNVEV (reference sequence). The CDR3 consists of 14 residues. The germline V and J ends were trimmed by 3 bases and 7 bases, with 15 bases remaining between them.

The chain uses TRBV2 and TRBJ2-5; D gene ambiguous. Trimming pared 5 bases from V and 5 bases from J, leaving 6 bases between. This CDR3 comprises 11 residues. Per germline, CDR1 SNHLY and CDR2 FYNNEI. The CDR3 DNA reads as TGTGCCAGCAGTAACTGGGAGACCCAGTACTTC. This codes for CASSNWETQYF. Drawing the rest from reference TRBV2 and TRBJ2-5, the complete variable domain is EPEVTQTPSHQVTQMGQEVILRCVPISNHLYFYWYRQILGQKVEFLVSFYNNEISEKSEIFDDQFSVERPDGSNFTLKIRSTKLEDSAMYFCASSNWETQYFGPGTRLLVL.

The CDR3 spells CASRRDRNTDTQYF. The CDR3 bases are TGTGCCAGCAGAAGGGACAGGAACACAGATACGCAGTATTTT. The chain carries TRBV2 and TRBJ2-3; 8 bases align to TRBD1. V was pared by 6 bases and J by 2 bases, with 4 bases of the junction left unmatched. Germline CDR1 is SNHLY and CDR2 is FYNNEI. CDR3 size: 14 residues.

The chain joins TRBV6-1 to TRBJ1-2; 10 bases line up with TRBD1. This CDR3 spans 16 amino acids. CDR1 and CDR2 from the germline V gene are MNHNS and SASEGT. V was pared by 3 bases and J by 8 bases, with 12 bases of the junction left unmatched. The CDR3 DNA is TGTGCCAGCAGTGAGGGGGACCGACAGGGGGCGTGGGGCTACACCTTC. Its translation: CASSEGDRQGAWGYTF.

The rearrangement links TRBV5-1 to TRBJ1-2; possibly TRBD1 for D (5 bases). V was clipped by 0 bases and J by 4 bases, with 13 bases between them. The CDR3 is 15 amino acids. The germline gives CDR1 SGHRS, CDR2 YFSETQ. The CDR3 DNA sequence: TGCGCCAGCAGCTTGGCCCCGGACAACAGCTATGGCTACACCTTC. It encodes CASSLAPDNSYGYTF.

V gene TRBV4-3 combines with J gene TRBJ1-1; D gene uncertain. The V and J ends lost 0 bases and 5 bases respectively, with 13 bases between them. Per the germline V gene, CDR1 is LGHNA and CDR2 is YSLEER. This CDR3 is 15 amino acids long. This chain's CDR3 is CASSQDGRAITEAFF. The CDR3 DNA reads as TGCGCCAGCAGCCAAGATGGGCGGGCGATTACTGAAGCTTTCTTT.

For the CDR3, the DNA is TGTGCCAGCAGCCCGGGGTACTACGAGCAGTACTTC. Protein product: CASSPGYYEQYF. The V gene is TRBV5-6, the J gene TRBJ2-7; perhaps TRBD2 as D (5 bases). V was clipped by 4 bases and J by 3 bases, with 8 bases between them. The CDR3 runs 12 residues. CDR1 is SGHDT, CDR2 YYEEEE, per germline. Full variable domain (rest looked up from reference TRBV5-6 and TRBJ2-7): DAGVTQSPTHLIKTRGQQVTLRCSPKSGHDTVSWYQQALGQGPQFIFQYYEEEERQRGNFPDRFSGHQFPNYSSELNVNALLLGDSALYLCASSPGYYEQYFGPGTRLTVT.

The CDR3 DNA sequence: TGTGCCAGCAGCCATGGCGGGGGGAGCTACAATGAGCAGTTCTTC. It translates to CASSHGGGSYNEQFF. The chain has TRBV27 and TRBJ2-1; 8 positions agree with TRBD2. The germline V gene encodes CDR1 MNHEY and CDR2 SMNVEV (reference sequence). The CDR3 spans 15 residues. After removal of 6 bases from V and 3 bases from J, the junction contained 7 bases not matched to a gene.

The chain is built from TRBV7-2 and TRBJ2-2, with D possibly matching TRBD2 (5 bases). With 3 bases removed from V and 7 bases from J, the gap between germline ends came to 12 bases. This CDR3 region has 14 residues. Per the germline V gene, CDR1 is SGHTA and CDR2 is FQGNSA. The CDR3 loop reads CASSLSWTDGELFF. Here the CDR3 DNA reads TGTGCCAGCAGCTTGTCGTGGACTGACGGGGAGCTGTTTTTT.

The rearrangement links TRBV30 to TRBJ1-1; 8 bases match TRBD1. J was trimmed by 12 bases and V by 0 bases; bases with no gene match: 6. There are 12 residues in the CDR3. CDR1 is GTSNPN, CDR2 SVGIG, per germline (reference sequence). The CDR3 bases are TGTGCCTGGAGTGTACCAGGACAGGGCCCTTTCTTT. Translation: CAWSVPGQGPFF. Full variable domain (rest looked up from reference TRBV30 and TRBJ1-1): SQTIHQWPATLVQPVGSPLSLECTVEGTSNPNLYWYRQAAGRGLQLLFYSVGIGQISSEVPQNLSASRPQDRQFILSSKKLLLSDSGFYLCAWSVPGQGPFFGQGTRLTVV.